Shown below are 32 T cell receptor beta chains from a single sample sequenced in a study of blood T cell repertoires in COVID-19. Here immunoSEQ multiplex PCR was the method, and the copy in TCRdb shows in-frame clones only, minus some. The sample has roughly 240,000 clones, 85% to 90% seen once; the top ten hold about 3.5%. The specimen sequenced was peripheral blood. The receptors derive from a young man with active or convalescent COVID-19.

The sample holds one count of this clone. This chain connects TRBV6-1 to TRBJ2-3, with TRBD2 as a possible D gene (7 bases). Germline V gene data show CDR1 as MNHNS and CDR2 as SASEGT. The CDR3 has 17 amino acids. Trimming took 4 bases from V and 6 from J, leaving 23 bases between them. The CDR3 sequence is CASSAGGQRGGLDTQYF. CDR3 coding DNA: TGTGCCAGCAGTGCGGGCGGGCAGAGGGGGGGTTTGGATACGCAGTATTTT.

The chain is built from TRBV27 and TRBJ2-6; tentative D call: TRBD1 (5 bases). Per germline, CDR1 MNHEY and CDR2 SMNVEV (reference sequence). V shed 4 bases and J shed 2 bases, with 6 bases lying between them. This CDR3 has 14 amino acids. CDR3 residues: CASSWGPGANVLTF. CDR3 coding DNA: TGTGCCAGCAGTTGGGGCCCTGGGGCCAACGTCCTGACTTTC.

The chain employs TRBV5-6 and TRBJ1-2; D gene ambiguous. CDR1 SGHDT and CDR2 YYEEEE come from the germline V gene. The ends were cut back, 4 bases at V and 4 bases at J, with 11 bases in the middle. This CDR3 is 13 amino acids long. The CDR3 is CASSTVLTYGYTF. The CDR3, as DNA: TGTGCCAGCAGCACTGTCCTCACCTATGGCTACACCTTC.

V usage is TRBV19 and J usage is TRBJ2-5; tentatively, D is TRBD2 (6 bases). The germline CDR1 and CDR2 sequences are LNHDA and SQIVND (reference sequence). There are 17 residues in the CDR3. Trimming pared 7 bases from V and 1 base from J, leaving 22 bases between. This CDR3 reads CASTRGGELGFQETQYF. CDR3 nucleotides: TGTGCCAGTACGAGAGGAGGGGAATTAGGCTTCCAAGAGACCCAGTACTTC.

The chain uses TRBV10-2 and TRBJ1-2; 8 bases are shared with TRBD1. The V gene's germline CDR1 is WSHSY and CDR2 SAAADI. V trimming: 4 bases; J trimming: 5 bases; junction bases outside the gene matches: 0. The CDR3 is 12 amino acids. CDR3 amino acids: CASSGQGYGYTF. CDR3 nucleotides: TGCGCCAGCAGTGGACAGGGGTATGGCTACACCTTC.

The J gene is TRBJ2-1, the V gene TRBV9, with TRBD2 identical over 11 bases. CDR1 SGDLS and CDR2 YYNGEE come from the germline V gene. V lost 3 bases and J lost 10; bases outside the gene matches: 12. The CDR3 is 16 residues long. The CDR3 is CASSGYSGRAFGEQFF. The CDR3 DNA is TGTGCCAGCAGCGGGTATAGCGGGAGGGCCTTTGGGGAGCAGTTCTTC.

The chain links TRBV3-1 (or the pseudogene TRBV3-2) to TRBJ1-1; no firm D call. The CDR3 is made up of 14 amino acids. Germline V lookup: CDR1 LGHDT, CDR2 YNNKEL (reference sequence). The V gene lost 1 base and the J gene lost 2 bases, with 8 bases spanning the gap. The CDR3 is CASSQAEDNTEAFF. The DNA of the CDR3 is TGTGCCAGCAGCCAAGCCGAGGATAACACTGAAGCTTTCTTT.

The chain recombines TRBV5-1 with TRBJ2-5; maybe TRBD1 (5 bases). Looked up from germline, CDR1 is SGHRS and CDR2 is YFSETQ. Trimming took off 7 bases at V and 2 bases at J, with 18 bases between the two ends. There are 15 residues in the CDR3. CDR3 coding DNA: TGCGCCAGCTCCATAGGGCAGGGAACACAAGAGACCCAGTACTTC. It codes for CASSIGQGTQETQYF.

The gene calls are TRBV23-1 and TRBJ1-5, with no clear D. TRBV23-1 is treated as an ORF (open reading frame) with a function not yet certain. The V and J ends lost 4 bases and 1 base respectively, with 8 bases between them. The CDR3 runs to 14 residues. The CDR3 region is CASSRSGSNQPQHF. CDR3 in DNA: TGCGCCAGCAGTCGCTCCGGGAGCAATCAGCCCCAGCATTTT.

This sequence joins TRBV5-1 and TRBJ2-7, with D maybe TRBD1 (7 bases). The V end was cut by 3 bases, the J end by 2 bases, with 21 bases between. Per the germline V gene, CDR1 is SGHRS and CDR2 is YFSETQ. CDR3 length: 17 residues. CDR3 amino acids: CASSSQIDREVTYEQYF. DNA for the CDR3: TGCGCCAGCAGCTCCCAGATTGACAGGGAGGTCACCTACGAGCAGTACTTC.

CDR3 protein: CASSQSRQGAADTQYF. For the CDR3, the DNA is TGCGCCAGCAGCCAGTCCCGACAGGGGGCCGCAGATACGCAGTATTTT. The rearrangement joins TRBV5-1 to TRBJ2-3; 10 nucleotides align to TRBD1. Germline V CDR1 and CDR2: SGHRS, YFSETQ. The CDR3 extends over 16 amino acids. Trimming removed 4 bases from V and 4 bases from J; junction bases left unmatched: 9.

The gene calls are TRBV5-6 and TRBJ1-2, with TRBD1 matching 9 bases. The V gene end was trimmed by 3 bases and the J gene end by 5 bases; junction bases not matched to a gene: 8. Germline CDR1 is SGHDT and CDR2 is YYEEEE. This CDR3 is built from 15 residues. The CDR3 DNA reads TGTGCCAGCAGCTGGGGTGCTGGACAGGGGTATGGCTACACCTTC. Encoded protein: CASSWGAGQGYGYTF.

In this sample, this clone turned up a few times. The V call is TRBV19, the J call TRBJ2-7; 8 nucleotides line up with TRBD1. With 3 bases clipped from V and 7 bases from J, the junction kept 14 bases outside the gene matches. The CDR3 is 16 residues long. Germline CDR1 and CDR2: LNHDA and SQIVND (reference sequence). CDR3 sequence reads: CASSIHRQGRPREQYF. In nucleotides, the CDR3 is TGTGCCAGTAGTATCCACCGACAGGGGCGCCCTAGGGAGCAGTACTTC.

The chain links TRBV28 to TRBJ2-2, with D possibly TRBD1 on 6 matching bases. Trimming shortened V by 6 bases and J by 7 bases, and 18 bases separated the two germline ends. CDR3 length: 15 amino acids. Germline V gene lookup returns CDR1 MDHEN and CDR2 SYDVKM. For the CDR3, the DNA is TGTGCCAGCAGCGACCCACAGGGTTACGGCGGGGAGCTGTTTTTT. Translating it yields CASSDPQGYGGELFF.

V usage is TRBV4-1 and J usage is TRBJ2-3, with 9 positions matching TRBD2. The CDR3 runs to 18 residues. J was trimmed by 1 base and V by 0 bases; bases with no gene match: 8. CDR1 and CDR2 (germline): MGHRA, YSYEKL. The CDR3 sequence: CASSQDHSSGEGTDTQYF. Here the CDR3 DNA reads TGCGCCAGCAGCCAAGACCACTCTAGCGGGGAAGGCACAGATACGCAGTATTTT.

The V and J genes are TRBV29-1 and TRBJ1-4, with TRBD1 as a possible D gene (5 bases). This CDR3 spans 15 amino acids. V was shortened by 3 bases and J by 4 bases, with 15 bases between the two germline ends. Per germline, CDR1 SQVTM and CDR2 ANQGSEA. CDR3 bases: TGCAGCGTTGACCCCTTGACAGTAGTTAATGAAAAACTGTTTTTT. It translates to CSVDPLTVVNEKLFF.

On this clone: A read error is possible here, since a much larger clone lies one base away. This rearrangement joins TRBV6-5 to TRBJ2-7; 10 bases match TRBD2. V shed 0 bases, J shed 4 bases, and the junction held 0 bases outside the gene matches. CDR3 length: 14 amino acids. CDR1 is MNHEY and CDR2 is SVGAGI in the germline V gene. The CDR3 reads CASSYSSGRYEQYF. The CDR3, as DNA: TGTGCCAGCAGTTACTCTAGCGGGAGGTACGAGCAGTACTTC.

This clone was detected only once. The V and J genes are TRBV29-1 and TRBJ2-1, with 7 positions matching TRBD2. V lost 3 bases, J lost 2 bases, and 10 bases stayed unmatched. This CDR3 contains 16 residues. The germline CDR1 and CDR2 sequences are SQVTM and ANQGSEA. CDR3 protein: CSVDEVVGLPYNEQFF. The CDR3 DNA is TGCAGCGTTGATGAAGTTGTGGGACTACCCTACAATGAGCAGTTCTTC.

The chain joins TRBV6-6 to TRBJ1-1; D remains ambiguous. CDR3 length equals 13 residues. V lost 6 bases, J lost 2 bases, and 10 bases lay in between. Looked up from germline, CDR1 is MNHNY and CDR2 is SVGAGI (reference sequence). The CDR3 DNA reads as TGTGCCAGCAGCTTCGAGGAAAACACTGAAGCTTTCTTT. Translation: CASSFEENTEAFF.

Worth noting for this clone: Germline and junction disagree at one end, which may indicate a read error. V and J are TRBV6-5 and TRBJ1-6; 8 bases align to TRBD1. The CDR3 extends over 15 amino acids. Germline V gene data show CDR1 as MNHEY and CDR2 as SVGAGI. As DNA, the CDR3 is TGTGCCAGCAGTTATCGGACAGGGCAGAGTTCACCCCTTCACTTT. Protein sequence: CASSYRTGQSSPLHF.

The CDR3 loop reads CASSQVTGIQETQYF. CDR3 nucleotides: TGTGCCAGCAGCCAAGTTACAGGGATTCAAGAGACCCAGTACTTC. V gene TRBV3-1 (or the pseudogene TRBV3-2) combines with J gene TRBJ2-5, with a weak D call TRBD1 (6 bases). CDR3 size: 15 residues. CDR1 LGHDT and CDR2 YNNKEL come from the germline V gene (reference sequence). V was cut by 1 base and J by 2 bases, with 11 bases left in between.

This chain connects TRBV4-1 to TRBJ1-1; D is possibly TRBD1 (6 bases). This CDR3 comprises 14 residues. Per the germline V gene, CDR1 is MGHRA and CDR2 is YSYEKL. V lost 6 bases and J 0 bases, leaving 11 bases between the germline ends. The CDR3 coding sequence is TGCGCCAGCAGAAACAGGGCCGTGAACACTGAAGCTTTCTTT. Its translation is CASRNRAVNTEAFF.

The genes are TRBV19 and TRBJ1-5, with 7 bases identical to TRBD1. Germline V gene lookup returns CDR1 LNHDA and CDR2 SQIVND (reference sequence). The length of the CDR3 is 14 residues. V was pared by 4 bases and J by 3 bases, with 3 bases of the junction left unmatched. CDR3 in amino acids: CASSRQGYNQPQHF. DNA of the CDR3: TGTGCCAGTAGTAGACAGGGTTACAATCAGCCCCAGCATTTT.

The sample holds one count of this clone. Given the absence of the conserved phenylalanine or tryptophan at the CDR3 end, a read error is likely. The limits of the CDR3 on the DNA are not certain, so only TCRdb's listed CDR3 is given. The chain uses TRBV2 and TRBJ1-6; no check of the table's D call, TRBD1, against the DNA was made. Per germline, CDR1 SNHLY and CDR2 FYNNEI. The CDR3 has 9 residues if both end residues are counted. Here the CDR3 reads CASSKGQLN.

The CDR3 DNA sequence: TGTGCCAGCAGTTTCGCAGGGTACCATGAGCAGTTCTTC. Its protein is CASSFAGYHEQFF. The V gene is TRBV6-6, the J gene TRBJ2-1; tentative D call: TRBD1 (5 bases). Germline CDR1 MNHNY, CDR2 SVGAGI (reference sequence). The length of the CDR3 is 13 residues. The ends were cut back, 4 bases at V and 8 bases at J, with 12 bases in the middle.

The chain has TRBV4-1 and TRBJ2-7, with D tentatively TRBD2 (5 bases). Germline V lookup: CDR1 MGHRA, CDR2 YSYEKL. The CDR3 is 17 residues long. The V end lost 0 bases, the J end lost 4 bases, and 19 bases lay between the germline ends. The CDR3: CASSQEAPGLVSYEQYF. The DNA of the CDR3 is TGCGCCAGCAGCCAAGAGGCCCCCGGACTGGTCTCGTACGAGCAGTACTTC.

The CDR3 DNA reads as TGTGCCAGCAGTGGACAGGGTATCTCCTACGAGCAGTACTTC. Protein: CASSGQGISYEQYF. This chain uses TRBV2 with TRBJ2-7; 7 nucleotides match TRBD1. The J segment lost 0 bases and the V segment lost 4 bases, leaving 3 bases of the junction unmatched. This CDR3 comprises 14 residues. Germline loops: CDR1 SNHLY, CDR2 FYNNEI.

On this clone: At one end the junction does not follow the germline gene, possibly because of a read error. The CDR3 loop is CATKRGRDRDYF. The CDR3 DNA reads TGTGCCACTAAACGTGGTCGGGACAGGGACTACTTT. The chain joins TRBV28 to TRBJ1-5, with 9 bases matching TRBD1. Per germline, CDR1 MDHEN and CDR2 SYDVKM. This CDR3 is 12 amino acids long.

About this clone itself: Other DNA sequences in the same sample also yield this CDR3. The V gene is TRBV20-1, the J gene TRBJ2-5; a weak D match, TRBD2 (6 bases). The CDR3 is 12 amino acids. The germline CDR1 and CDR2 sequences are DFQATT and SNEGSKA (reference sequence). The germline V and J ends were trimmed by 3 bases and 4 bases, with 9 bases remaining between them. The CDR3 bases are TGCAGTGCTAGTGACGGGAGAGAGACCCAGTACTTC. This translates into CSASDGRETQYF.

CDR3 amino acids: CASTSIRGQGRGNQPQHF. The DNA of the CDR3 is TGTGCCAGTACCTCTATAAGGGGACAGGGAAGGGGCAATCAGCCCCAGCATTTT. The chain carries TRBV19 and TRBJ1-5, with TRBD1 matching 9 bases. Germline CDR1 LNHDA, CDR2 SQIVND (reference sequence). Unmatched junction bases numbered 15, after V lost 7 bases and J lost 2 bases. The CDR3 has 18 residues.

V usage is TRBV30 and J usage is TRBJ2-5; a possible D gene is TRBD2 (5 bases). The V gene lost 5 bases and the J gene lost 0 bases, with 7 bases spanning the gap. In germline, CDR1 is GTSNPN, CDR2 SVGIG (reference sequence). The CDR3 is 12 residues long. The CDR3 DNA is TGTGCCTGGTCCGGGGACCAAGAGACCCAGTACTTC. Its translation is CAWSGDQETQYF.

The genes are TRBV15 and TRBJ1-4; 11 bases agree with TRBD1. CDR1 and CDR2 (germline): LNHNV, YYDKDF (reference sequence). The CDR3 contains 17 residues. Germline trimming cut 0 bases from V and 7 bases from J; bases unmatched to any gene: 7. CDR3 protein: CATSRDRWDRGTEKLFF. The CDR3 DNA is TGTGCCACCAGCAGAGATCGATGGGACAGGGGGACTGAAAAACTGTTTTTT.